The 27 T cell receptor beta chains below come from one sample, sequenced in a study of T-cell reconstitution after alpha-beta-depleted transplantation in children. A library of TCRbeta sequences, prepared with unique molecular identifiers, was generated. TCRdb re-called the PCR reads with MiXCR, one entry per CDR3 protein. The repertoire has some 200,000 distinct CDR3 sequences, about 6% of them found once; the top ten carry 4.5%. Here the sequenced sample was PBMCs, taken before TCRalphabeta/CD19-depleted stem cell transplant. These receptors all stem from a girl under two years old with combined immunodeficiency, due to receive a stem cell transplant.

There are many counts of this clonotype. CDR3 sequence reads: CASSLVRRETQYF. Written as DNA, the CDR3 is TGTGCCAGCAGCTTAGTCCGTAGAGAGACCCAGTACTTC. The V and J genes are TRBV13 and TRBJ2-5; D is uncertain. Trimming shortened V by 1 base and J by 4 bases, and 7 bases separated the two germline ends. The CDR3 has 13 amino acids. Per the germline V gene, CDR1 is PRHDT and CDR2 is FYEKMQ (reference sequence).

This clonotype was seen ten or more times. The V gene is TRBV4-2, the J gene TRBJ2-2; D is undetermined. Germline assignment: CDR1 LGHNA and CDR2 YNFKEQ. V lost 1 base to trimming and J lost 1 base, with 13 bases between them. CDR3 length: 17 residues. Here the CDR3 DNA reads TGTGCCAGCAGCCAAGGGGCGAGACTGATGAACACCGGGGAGCTGTTTTTT. Its translation is CASSQGARLMNTGELFF.

This clonotype came up many times. This chain links TRBV6-8 with TRBJ2-1; 12 nucleotides match TRBD2. J gave up 14 bases and V 6 bases, and 11 bases lay outside the gene matches. Germline V gene sequence: CDR1 MNHGY, CDR2 SAAAGT. The CDR3 has 14 amino acids. The DNA of the CDR3 is TGTGCCAGCAGATTTGGACTAGCGGGGAAACGTGAGTTCTTC. Its protein is CASRFGLAGKREFF.

Many counts were recorded for this clonotype. The chain employs TRBV20-1 and TRBJ1-5; D might be TRBD1 (5 bases). This CDR3 is built from 12 residues. V was shortened by 0 bases and J by 6 bases, with 6 bases between the two germline ends. Germline V lookup: CDR1 DFQATT, CDR2 SNEGSKA (reference sequence). The CDR3 DNA follows: TGCAGTGCTAGAGATAGGGGTCAGCCCCAGCATTTT. It yields the protein CSARDRGQPQHF.

Many counts were recorded for this clonotype. The genes are TRBV7-9 and TRBJ2-5; TRBD1 is a possible D gene (5 bases). The V gene's germline CDR1 is SEHNR and CDR2 FQNEAQ (reference sequence). Trimming removed 2 bases from V and 2 bases from J, with 9 bases in between. The CDR3 spans 14 residues. CDR3 amino acids: CASSLSRGQETQYF. CDR3 coding DNA: TGTGCCAGCAGCTTATCTAGGGGTCAAGAGACCCAGTACTTC. Complete variable domain (other parts from reference TRBV7-9 and TRBJ2-5): DTGVSQNPRHKITKRGQNVTFRCDPISEHNRLYWYRQTLGQGPEFLTYFQNEAQLEKSRLLSDRFSAERPKGSFSTLEIQRTEQGDSAMYLCASSLSRGQETQYFGPGTRLLVL.

This clonotype was found many times. J is TRBJ1-2 and V is TRBV12-3 or TRBV12-4; no definite D call. The CDR3 contains 14 residues. Trimming cost V 5 bases and J 2 bases, with 12 bases left between them. CDR3 sequence: CASSPGLTNYGYTF. The CDR3, as DNA: TGTGCCAGCAGTCCCGGACTGACCAACTATGGCTACACCTTC.

This clonotype was counted many times. V usage is TRBV6-5 and J usage is TRBJ2-7; 12 nucleotides align to TRBD2. V lost 0 bases, J lost 4 bases, and 4 bases stayed unmatched. The CDR3 is 16 residues long. The germline V gene has CDR1 MNHEY and CDR2 SVGAGI. The CDR3 DNA reads TGTGCCAGCAGTTACTCGAGACTAGCGGGGGAGTACGAGCAGTACTTC. Its translation: CASSYSRLAGEYEQYF.

There are many counts of this clonotype. The chain has TRBV18 and TRBJ2-7, with TRBD2 identical over 8 bases. Per germline, CDR1 KGHSH and CDR2 LQKENI. The CDR3 has 13 residues. J gave up 3 bases and V 8 bases, and 6 bases lay outside the gene matches. This CDR3 reads CASSPGTSYEQYF. In DNA, the CDR3 is TGTGCCAGCAGCCCCGGGACTAGCTACGAGCAGTACTTC.

This clonotype was observed many times. This CDR3 is CASSLPHNEQFF. The CDR3 bases are TGTGCCAGCAGTTTGCCTCACAATGAGCAGTTCTTC. The V call is TRBV28, the J call TRBJ2-1, with unresolved D. Deletions cut 3 bases from V and 5 bases from J, with 5 bases between. Germline V gene sequence: CDR1 MDHEN, CDR2 SYDVKM. CDR3 length: 12 amino acids. The full variable domain, in which reference TRBV28 and TRBJ2-1 provide the parts outside the CDR3, is DVKVTQSSRYLVKRTGEKVFLECVQDMDHENMFWYRQDPGLGLRLIYFSYDVKMKEKGDIPEGYSVSREKKERFSLILESASTNQTSMYLCASSLPHNEQFFGPGTRLTVL.

This clonotype showed up many times. This chain connects TRBV7-8 to TRBJ2-5; maybe TRBD2 (5 bases). The V end lost 5 bases, the J end lost 5 bases, and 21 bases lay between the germline ends. The CDR3 sequence is 16 residues long. Germline V gene sequence: CDR1 SGHVS, CDR2 FQNEAQ. CDR3 bases: TGTGCCAGCAGCCACCAACCGGGATGGGCTAGGGAGACCCAGTACTTC. Encoded protein: CASSHQPGWARETQYF.

About this clonotype: Compared with germline, one end of the junction differs, possibly owing to a read error. The CDR3 coding sequence is TGCATTGCTAGAGATGCGGCGGTGTACGAAGCTTTCTTT. This sequence encodes CIARDAAVYEAFF. This sequence joins TRBV20-1 and TRBJ1-1; D is undetermined. The CDR3 has 13 residues. Germline loops: CDR1 DFQATT, CDR2 SNEGSKA (reference sequence).

This clonotype was seen many times. The J gene is TRBJ2-1, the V gene TRBV10-3; no reliable D call. In germline, CDR1 is ENHRY, CDR2 SYGVKD. V was clipped by 2 bases and J by 4 bases, with 12 bases between them. This CDR3 is 15 amino acids long. The CDR3 DNA reads TGTGCCATCAGTGAGGGTCACGGTGGATACAATGAGCAGTTCTTC. This codes for CAISEGHGGYNEQFF.

This clonotype has at least ten counts. The gene calls are TRBV11-2 and TRBJ2-3; 10 nucleotides line up with TRBD2. The CDR3 loop spans 17 amino acids. The V gene's germline CDR1 is SGHAT and CDR2 FQNNGV. With 3 bases clipped from V and 2 bases from J, the junction kept 8 bases outside the gene matches. The CDR3 DNA follows: TGTGCCAGCAGCTTGATACTAGCGGGGAGCTTCACAGATACGCAGTATTTT. Amino acid sequence: CASSLILAGSFTDTQYF.

This clonotype was seen ten or more times. The genes are TRBV2 and TRBJ1-2; TRBD1 agrees at 9 bases. The CDR3 totals 14 residues. Per germline, CDR1 SNHLY and CDR2 FYNNEI. The junction had 8 bases not matched to a gene; V was cut back by 7 bases and J by 5 bases. The CDR3 DNA sequence: TGTGCCAGCATAACCGGGACAGGGTCATATGGCTACACCTTC. As protein: CASITGTGSYGYTF.

Ten or more counts support this clonotype. This chain links TRBV7-3 with TRBJ2-1; TRBD2 aligns across 8 bases. CDR1 SGHTA and CDR2 FQGTGA come from the germline V gene. J was trimmed by 9 bases and V by 1 base; bases with no gene match: 8. The CDR3 is 15 residues long. CDR3 in amino acids: CASSLMVGTSSEQFF. The CDR3 bases are TGTGCCAGCAGCTTAATGGTTGGGACTAGTAGTGAGCAGTTCTTC.

In its sample, this clonotype was seen many times. The CDR3 loop reads CASSLVPSGNEKLFF. CDR3 DNA: TGTGCCAGCAGCTTAGTTCCGTCGGGTAATGAAAAACTGTTTTTT. This rearrangement joins TRBV7-9 to TRBJ1-4, with unresolved D. CDR1 and CDR2 (germline): SEHNR, FQNEAQ (reference sequence). Trimming stripped 1 base from V and 4 bases from J, with 10 bases between. This CDR3 has 15 residues.

This clonotype came up many times. The chain joins TRBV4-1 to TRBJ2-7; possibly TRBD2 for D (6 bases). Trimming took off 1 base at V and 3 bases at J, with 13 bases between the two ends. The CDR3 consists of 15 residues. The germline V gene has CDR1 MGHRA and CDR2 YSYEKL. CDR3 nucleotide sequence: TGCGCCAGCAGCCAAGCGGGCGGGGCGAGCTACGAGCAGTACTTC. Translating it yields CASSQAGGASYEQYF.

The chain employs TRBV10-3 and TRBJ2-1; D remains unclear. This CDR3 spans 12 amino acids. The ends were cut back, 6 bases at V and 3 bases at J, with 6 bases in the middle. Germline V gives CDR1 ENHRY, CDR2 SYGVKD. CDR3 loop: CAISPGYNEQFF. CDR3 DNA sequence: TGTGCCATCAGCCCGGGCTACAATGAGCAGTTCTTC.

This clonotype was observed a handful of times. The V gene is TRBV11-2, the J gene TRBJ2-1, with 9 bases lining up with TRBD1. The CDR3 contains 15 residues. V was pared by 6 bases and J by 2 bases, with 5 bases of the junction left unmatched. Germline-derived CDR1 and CDR2 are SGHAT and FQNNGV. In DNA form, the CDR3 reads TGTGCCAGCAGTTACAGGGGGCAGGCCTACAATGAGCAGTTCTTC. Translated, it gives CASSYRGQAYNEQFF.

The rearrangement joins TRBV12-3 or TRBV12-4 to TRBJ2-1, with D possibly being TRBD1 or TRBD2 (5 bases each). The CDR3 spans 17 residues. Trimming left V 5 bases short and J 4 bases short, with 21 bases between. The chain's CDR3 is CASSALLGLGDYNEQFF. DNA of the CDR3: TGTGCCAGCAGTGCCCTTCTCGGACTGGGGGATTACAATGAGCAGTTCTTC.

This clonotype was seen ten or more times. The chain recombines TRBV29-1 with TRBJ2-5; the D gene is possibly TRBD2 (5 bases). This CDR3 is 14 amino acids long. Trimming pared 6 bases from V and 2 bases from J, leaving 16 bases between. Germline V gives CDR1 SQVTM, CDR2 ANQGSEA. The CDR3 spells CSVDEEANQETQYF. The CDR3 DNA is TGCAGCGTCGATGAGGAGGCGAATCAAGAGACCCAGTACTTC. Looking up the rest from reference TRBV29-1 and TRBJ2-5 gives the full variable domain: SAVISQKPSRDICQRGTSLTIQCQVDSQVTMMFWYRQQPGQSLTLIATANQGSEATYESGFVIDKFPISRPNLTFSTLTVSNMSPEDSSIYLCSVDEEANQETQYFGPGTRLLVL.

The table lists this clonotype with many counts. The chain uses TRBV10-3 and TRBJ1-5; the D is unclear. Between the trimmed V and J ends, which lost 3 bases and 6 bases, there was a span of 9 bases. CDR1 ENHRY and CDR2 SYGVKD come from the germline V gene. The length of the CDR3 is 13 residues. The CDR3 protein is CAISEREGQPQHF. The CDR3 bases are TGTGCCATCAGTGAAAGGGAAGGTCAGCCCCAGCATTTT.

This clonotype was detected many times. V usage is TRBV29-1 and J usage is TRBJ2-7, with a tentative D call TRBD2 (6 bases). From germline, CDR1 is SQVTM and CDR2 ANQGSEA. The V gene lost 4 bases and the J gene lost 3 bases, with 10 bases spanning the gap. The CDR3 extends over 12 amino acids. The CDR3 DNA follows: TGCAGCGTTGTATTGGGGGGCTACGAGCAGTACTTC. Translating it yields CSVVLGGYEQYF.

The table lists this clonotype with many counts. This chain uses TRBV27 with TRBJ2-7, with D perhaps matching TRBD2 (5 bases). The V end lost 2 bases, the J end lost 0 bases, and 11 bases lay between the germline ends. Germline-derived CDR1 and CDR2 are MNHEY and SMNVEV (reference sequence). The CDR3 extends over 15 amino acids. CDR3 DNA: TGTGCCAGCAGTTTAGAGCGGACCAGCTCCTACGAGCAGTACTTC. Its translation: CASSLERTSSYEQYF.

This clonotype was observed many times. CDR3 DNA: TGTGCTACCCCACCCCCGGGGGGAAAGTCAGATACGCAGTATTTT. Translating gives CATPPPGGKSDTQYF. The rearrangement links TRBV12-5 to TRBJ2-3, with 7 bases aligning to TRBD2. The length of the CDR3 is 15 residues. Germline CDR1 is LGHNT and CDR2 is FRNRAP. J lost 4 bases, V lost 10 bases, and 14 bases had no gene match.

V is TRBV20-1 and J is TRBJ2-1; 8 bases are shared with TRBD2. In germline, CDR1 is DFQATT, CDR2 SNEGSKA (reference sequence). The V segment lost 7 bases and the J segment 0 bases; nucleotides outside the gene matches: 8. CDR3 size: 15 residues. This CDR3 is CSGQRGFSSYNEQFF. The CDR3 DNA sequence: TGCAGTGGCCAGCGGGGGTTTAGCTCCTACAATGAGCAGTTCTTC.

In this sample, this clonotype turned up many times. V gene TRBV9 combines with J gene TRBJ2-7; possibly TRBD1 for D (6 bases). Looked up from germline, CDR1 is SGDLS and CDR2 is YYNGEE. Trimming left V 3 bases short and J 7 bases short, with 23 bases between. The CDR3 extends over 16 amino acids. CDR3 loop: CASSASGTTMMGEQYF. The CDR3 nucleotides read TGTGCCAGCAGCGCCTCCGGGACAACGATGATGGGGGAGCAGTACTTC.